A selection of T cell receptor beta chains follows, all from one sample in a study of CD4 T cells in relation to SARS-CoV-2 and coronaviruses. Some clones are missing from TCRdb's copy, which holds only in-frame ones; the method was immunoSEQ multiplex PCR. The profile shows approximately 11,000 clones, 87% of them singletons. What was sequenced was naive CD4+ T cells from PBMCs. The source of these receptors is an adult with COVID-19. CDR3s include the opening cysteine and the closing phenylalanine or tryptophan. Each record gives: J gene, V gene, CDR3 protein.

J: TRBJ1-2
V: TRBV5-1
CDR3: CASSLARSGGSYGYTF

J: TRBJ1-5
V: TRBV11-2
CDR3: CASSLSHSNQPQHF

J: TRBJ2-1
V: TRBV6-5
CDR3: CASSFIRTGGNEQFF

J: TRBJ1-1
V: TRBV5-1
CDR3: CASSLGTGGEAFF

J: TRBJ2-1
V: TRBV6-6
CDR3: CASSSGTGWAHEQFF

J: TRBJ1-1
V: TRBV5-8
CDR3: CASSSFPGQLNTEAFF

J: TRBJ1-5
V: TRBV19
CDR3: CASNPGTPREPQHF

J: TRBJ2-3
V: TRBV2
CDR3: CASSEGTSGVGGTDTQYF

J: TRBJ1-5
V: TRBV2
CDR3: CASSLDRGRTGQPQHF

J: TRBJ1-5
V: TRBV18
CDR3: CASSPLGAGPQHF

J: TRBJ2-5
V: TRBV6-5
CDR3: CATKALRQGAATQYF

J: TRBJ1-6
V: TRBV10-2
CDR3: CASSEAGNNSPLHF

J: TRBJ2-7
V: TRBV15
CDR3: CATSRDRGEAYEQYF

J: TRBJ1-1
V: TRBV5-1
CDR3: CASTLRSTGGSEAFF

J: TRBJ2-7
V: TRBV11-2
CDR3: CASSLKHEQYF

J: TRBJ2-7
V: TRBV4-2
CDR3: CASSQEHGGQPYEQYF

J: TRBJ2-7
V: TRBV6-5
CDR3: CASSPQGAAYEQYF

J: TRBJ1-5
V: TRBV19
CDR3: CASSISWDGPRGPQHF

J: TRBJ1-1
V: TRBV29-1
CDR3: CSVEKVVLNTEAFF

J: TRBJ2-7
V: TRBV6-5
CDR3: CASSRGTDTRDEQYF

J: TRBJ2-3
V: TRBV6-5
CDR3: CASSLAGAGRTDTQYF

J: TRBJ1-3
V: TRBV7-6
CDR3: CASSLSGGADTIYF

J: TRBJ2-2
V: TRBV9
CDR3: CASSVGSVNTGELFF

J: TRBJ2-2
V: TRBV7-2
CDR3: CASSRTSGGRNTGELFF

J: TRBJ2-1
V: TRBV6-1
CDR3: CASSADGGYNEQFF